These 11 T cell receptor beta chains originate from one sample sequenced in a study of immune aging and cytomegalovirus after organ transplant. Time point here: five sample-tagged time points from pre-transplant (day -1) to day 368 post-transplant, pooled. Their antigens remain unidentified. Cells were captured in microwells, and libraries were made with BD Rhapsody targeted mRNA and AbSeq chemistry. TCRdb used MiXCR to reprocess the single-cell sequencing reads, holding one entry per CDR3 protein. This table holds roughly 20,000 distinct CDR3 sequences, roughly a third found once. The sequencing used CMV peptide-activated CD4+ and CD8+ T cells sorted from blood, collected at five time points, pooled. The subset denotes: sorted CD8+CD137+ and CD4+CD154+ T cells after about 11 h CMV IE-1 peptide stimulation. All receptors come from a female donor who had a heart transplant and CMV viremia.

The V call is TRBV29-1, the J call TRBJ2-7; D ambiguous. The CDR3 length is 11 residues. V was shortened by 2 bases and J by 3 bases, with 5 bases between the two germline ends. In germline, CDR1 is SQVTM, CDR2 ANQGSEA. CDR3 protein: CSVEYSYEQYF. CDR3 nucleotides: TGCAGCGTTGAATACAGCTACGAGCAGTACTTC.

This clonotype was observed a few times. Sequence at one end of the junction differs from germline and may be a read error. V gene TRBV2 combines with J gene TRBJ1-2, with D possibly being TRBD1 (5 bases). There are 12 residues in the CDR3. Germline CDR1 SNHLY, CDR2 FYNNEI. The CDR3 coding sequence is TGTGCCAGCAGTGTAAGGGACTGTGGCTATACCTTC. Encoded protein: CASSVRDCGYTF. Full variable domain (missing parts from reference TRBV2 and TRBJ1-2): EPEVTQTPSHQVTQMGQEVILRCVPISNHLYFYWYRQILGQKVEFLVSFYNNEISEKSEIFDDQFSVERPDGSNFTLKIRSTKLEDSAMYFCASSVRDCGYTFGSGTRLTVV.

This clonotype is medium-sized within its sample. The chain combines TRBV11-2 with TRBJ2-7, with D perhaps matching TRBD2 (5 bases). Germline CDR1 and CDR2: SGHAT and FQNNGV. Trimming shortened V by 3 bases and J by 1 base, and 7 bases separated the two germline ends. This CDR3 contains 13 residues. CDR3 in DNA: TGTGCCAGCAGCTTTCAGCGGTCCTACGAGCAGTACTTC. Protein sequence: CASSFQRSYEQYF.

This clonotype was recorded only once. The genes are TRBV10-3 and TRBJ2-7; a weak D match, TRBD2 (6 bases). This CDR3 contains 12 residues. Germline loops: CDR1 ENHRY, CDR2 SYGVKD. V was clipped by 3 bases and J by 10 bases, with 13 bases between them. CDR3 amino acids: CAISDSPGVQYF. Here the CDR3 DNA reads TGTGCCATCAGTGATAGTCCGGGGGTCCAGTACTTC.

With respect to this clonotype: Because it lacks the conserved phenylalanine or tryptophan at the end, this CDR3 is likely a read error. The V call is TRBV7-7, the J call TRBJ1-4; TRBD1 matches 7 bases. CDR3 length: 18 residues. CDR1 and CDR2 (germline): SSHAT, FNYEAQ (reference sequence). The V gene end was trimmed by 1 base and the J gene end by 5 bases; junction bases not matched to a gene: 13. CDR3 amino acids: CASSLGTGQQGQNEKLFS. The CDR3 DNA sequence: TGTGCCAGCAGCTTAGGAACCGGCCAACAGGGGCAGAATGAAAAACTGTTTTCT.

This clonotype rates as medium-sized. The chain uses TRBV12-5 and TRBJ2-1, with 9 bases fitting TRBD2. Germline CDR1 LGHNT, CDR2 FRNRAP. Germline trimming cut 2 bases from V and 9 bases from J; bases unmatched to any gene: 5. CDR3 size: 14 residues. DNA for the CDR3: TGTGCTAGTGGTTTGAGTTCTAGCGGGACTGAGCAGTTCTTC. As protein: CASGLSSSGTEQFF.

This clonotype is termed medium-sized. The chain couples TRBV30 to TRBJ2-1; D is perhaps TRBD2 (6 bases). Trimming left V 4 bases short and J 2 bases short, with 15 bases between. CDR1 and CDR2 (germline): GTSNPN, SVGIG (reference sequence). There are 15 residues in the CDR3. As DNA, the CDR3 is TGTGCCTGGACCGAACGGCGGAGGGCCTACAATGAGCAGTTCTTC. It translates to CAWTERRRAYNEQFF.

This clonotype was counted only a few times. The CDR3 nucleotides are TGTGCCAGCAGCTCTCCCTACCGACAAGAGACCCAGTACTTC. Protein: CASSSPYRQETQYF. V gene TRBV7-9 combines with J gene TRBJ2-5; D not resolved. Trimming cost V 4 bases and J 2 bases, with 11 bases left between them. The CDR3 covers 14 residues. The germline V gene encodes CDR1 SEHNR and CDR2 FQNEAQ (reference sequence). The entire variable domain, with the rest obtained from reference TRBV7-9 and TRBJ2-5, is as follows: DTGVSQNPRHKITKRGQNVTFRCDPISEHNRLYWYRQTLGQGPEFLTYFQNEAQLEKSRLLSDRFSAERPKGSFSTLEIQRTEQGDSAMYLCASSSPYRQETQYFGPGTRLLVL.

This clonotype appeared a few times. The chain recombines TRBV12-3 or TRBV12-4 with TRBJ2-7; 7 positions agree with TRBD1. CDR3 size: 14 residues. Unmatched junction bases numbered 2, after V lost 3 bases and J lost 0 bases. This chain's CDR3 is CASSLGTVSYEQYF. The CDR3, as DNA: TGTGCCAGCAGTTTGGGGACAGTCTCCTACGAGCAGTACTTC.

Only one count was recorded for this clonotype. The junction does not match germline at one end; this may be a read error. The chain carries TRBV20-1 and TRBJ1-5; 7 bases fit TRBD1. The CDR3 is 16 amino acids. Germline-derived CDR1 and CDR2 are DFQATT and SNEGSKA (reference sequence). The CDR3 coding sequence is TGCAGTGGACTCGGACAGGCGGGGGACCGAAATCGGCCCCAGCATTTT. Protein sequence: CSGLGQAGDRNRPQHF.

At least ten counts were recorded for this clonotype. The chain couples TRBV2 to TRBJ2-1; D uncertain. Between the trimmed V and J ends, which lost 8 bases and 2 bases, there was a span of 16 bases. The CDR3 contains 15 residues. Germline V gene sequence: CDR1 SNHLY, CDR2 FYNNEI. In nucleotides, the CDR3 is TGTGCCAGCCGTAAAGAAATTTTTCCCTACAATGAGCAGTTCTTC. Translation gives CASRKEIFPYNEQFF.